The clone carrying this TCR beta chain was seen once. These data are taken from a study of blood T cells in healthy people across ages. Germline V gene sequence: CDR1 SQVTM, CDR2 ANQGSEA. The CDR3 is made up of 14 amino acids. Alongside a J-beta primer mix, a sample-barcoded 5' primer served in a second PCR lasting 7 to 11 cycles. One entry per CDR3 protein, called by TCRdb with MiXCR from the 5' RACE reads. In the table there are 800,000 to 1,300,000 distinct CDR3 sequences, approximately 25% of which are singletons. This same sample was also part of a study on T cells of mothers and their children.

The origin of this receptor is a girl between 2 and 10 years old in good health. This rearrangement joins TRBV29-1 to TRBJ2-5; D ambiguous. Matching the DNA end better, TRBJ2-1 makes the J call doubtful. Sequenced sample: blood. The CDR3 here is CSVAFRPSYNEQFF. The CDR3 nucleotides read TGCAGCGTTGCTTTCCGACCATCCTACAATGAGCAGTTCTTC.